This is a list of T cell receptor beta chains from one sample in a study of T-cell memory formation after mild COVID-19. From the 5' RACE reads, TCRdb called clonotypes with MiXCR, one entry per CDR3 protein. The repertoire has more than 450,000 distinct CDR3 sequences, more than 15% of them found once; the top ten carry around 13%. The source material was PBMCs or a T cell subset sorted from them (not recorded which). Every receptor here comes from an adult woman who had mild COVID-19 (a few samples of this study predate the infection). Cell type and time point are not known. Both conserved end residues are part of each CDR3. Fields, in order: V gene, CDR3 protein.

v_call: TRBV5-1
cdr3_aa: CASGARSPPNEQFF

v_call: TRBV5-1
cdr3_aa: CASSRDRGSNGYTF

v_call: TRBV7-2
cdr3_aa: CATEGARGYGYTF

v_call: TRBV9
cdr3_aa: CASSVNRDRGTDTQYF

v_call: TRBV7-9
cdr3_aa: CASSFVDARNEQFF

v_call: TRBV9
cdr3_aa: CASSPYLLGGTDTQYF

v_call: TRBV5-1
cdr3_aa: CASSDLATGQETQYF

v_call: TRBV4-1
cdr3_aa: CASSQGSGQLTEAFF

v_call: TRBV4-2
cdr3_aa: CASSQDARLAVGTDTQYF

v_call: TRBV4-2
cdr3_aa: CASSQTGVDSNQPQHF

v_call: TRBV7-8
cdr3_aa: CASSLGASGGGGYTF

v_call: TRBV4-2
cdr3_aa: CASSQGQRGDSGYTF

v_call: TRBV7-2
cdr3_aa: CASSLYATNEKLFF

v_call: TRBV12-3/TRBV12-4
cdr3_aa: CASSYSYGYTF

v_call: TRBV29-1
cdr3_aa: CSVASTYMNTEAFF

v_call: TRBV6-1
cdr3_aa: CASKGGRFDQPQHF

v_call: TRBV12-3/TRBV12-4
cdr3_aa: CASSFALMSSSYNEQFF

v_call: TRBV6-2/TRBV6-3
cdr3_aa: CASRPVVRGPYNEQFF

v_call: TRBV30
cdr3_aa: CAWKTGQISGANVLTF

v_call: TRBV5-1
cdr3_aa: CASASTTGTHYEQYF

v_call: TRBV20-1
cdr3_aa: CSARTAGGSSSYEQYF

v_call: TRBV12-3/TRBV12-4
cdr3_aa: CASIFVAGGMDTQYF

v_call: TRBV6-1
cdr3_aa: CASSGALSGNTIYF

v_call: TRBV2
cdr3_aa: CASSDEGYGYTF

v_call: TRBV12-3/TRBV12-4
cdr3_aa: CASSLRQGGGNTEAFF

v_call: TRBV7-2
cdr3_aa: CASSYPRGSGNTIYF

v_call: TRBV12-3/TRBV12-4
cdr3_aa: CASSAGPLVYEQYF

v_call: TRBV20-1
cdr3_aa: CSARVGASGYEQYF

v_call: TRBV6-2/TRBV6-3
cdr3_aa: CASSYSVDGTQYF

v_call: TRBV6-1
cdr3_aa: CASRPREGQVYEQYF

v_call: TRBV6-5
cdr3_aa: CASRAGGYNEQFF

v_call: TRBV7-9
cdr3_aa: CASSSGMGQPQHF

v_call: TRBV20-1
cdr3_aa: CSARLRAATEAFF

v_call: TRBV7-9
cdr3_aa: CASSPSTGDEQYF

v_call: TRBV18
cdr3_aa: CASSPVGGTSNEQFF

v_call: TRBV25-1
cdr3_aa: CASSESDAGTQYF

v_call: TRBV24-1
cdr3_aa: CATSPGLFLAGAHEQFF

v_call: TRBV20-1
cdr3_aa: CSVSGGRETQYF

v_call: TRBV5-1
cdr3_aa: CASSDGPGPQETQYF

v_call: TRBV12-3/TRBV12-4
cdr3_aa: CASSQHNEQFF